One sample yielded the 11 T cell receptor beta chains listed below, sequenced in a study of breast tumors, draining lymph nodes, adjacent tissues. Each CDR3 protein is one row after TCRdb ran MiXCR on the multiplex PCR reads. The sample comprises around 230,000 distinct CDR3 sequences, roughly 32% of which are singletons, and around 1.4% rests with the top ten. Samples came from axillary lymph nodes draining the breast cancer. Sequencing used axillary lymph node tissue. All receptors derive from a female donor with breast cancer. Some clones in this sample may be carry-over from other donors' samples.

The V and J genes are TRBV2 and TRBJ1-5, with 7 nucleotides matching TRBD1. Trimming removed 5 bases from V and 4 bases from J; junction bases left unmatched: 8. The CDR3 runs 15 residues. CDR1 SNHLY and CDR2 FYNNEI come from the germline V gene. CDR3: CASSTTGVWNQPQHF. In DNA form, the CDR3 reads TGTGCCAGCAGTACCACAGGGGTATGGAATCAGCCCCAGCATTTT.

In nucleotides, the CDR3 is TGCAGCCTTCGGGACAGGAGGCCACCTCGGGAGCAGTTCTTC. Translating gives CSLRDRRPPREQFF. This chain joins TRBV29-1 and TRBJ2-1; 8 bases line up with TRBD1. Germline assignment: CDR1 SQVTM and CDR2 ANQGSEA. The CDR3 covers 14 residues. V shed 8 bases, J shed 10 bases, and the junction held 16 bases outside the gene matches.

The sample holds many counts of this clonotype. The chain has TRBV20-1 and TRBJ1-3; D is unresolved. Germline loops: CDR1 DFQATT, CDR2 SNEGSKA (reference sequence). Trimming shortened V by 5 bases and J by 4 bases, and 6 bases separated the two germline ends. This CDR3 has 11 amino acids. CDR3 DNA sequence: TGCAGTGCTCTAAAAGGAAACACCATATATTTT. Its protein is CSALKGNTIYF.

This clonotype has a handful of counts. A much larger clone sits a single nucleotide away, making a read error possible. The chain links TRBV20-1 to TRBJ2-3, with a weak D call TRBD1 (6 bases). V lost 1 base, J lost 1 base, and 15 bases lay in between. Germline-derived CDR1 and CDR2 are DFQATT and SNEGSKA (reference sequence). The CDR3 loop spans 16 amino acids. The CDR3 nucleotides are TGCAGTGCTAGAGTCCGAGGGGGTCTCCGCACAGATACGCAGTATTTT. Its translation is CSARVRGGLRTDTQYF.

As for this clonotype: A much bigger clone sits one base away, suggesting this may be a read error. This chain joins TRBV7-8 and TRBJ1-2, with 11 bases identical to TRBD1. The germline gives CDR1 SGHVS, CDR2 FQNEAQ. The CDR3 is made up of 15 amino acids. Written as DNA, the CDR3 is TGTGCCAGCAGCCCGTGGACAGGGGGCGGGGATGGCTACCCCTTC. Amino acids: CASSPWTGGGDGYPF.

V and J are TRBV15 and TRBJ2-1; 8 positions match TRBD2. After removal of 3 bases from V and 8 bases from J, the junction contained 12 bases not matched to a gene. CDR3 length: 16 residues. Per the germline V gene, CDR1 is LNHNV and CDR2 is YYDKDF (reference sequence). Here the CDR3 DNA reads TGTGCCACCAGCAGTGAGTCGGGACTAGATCGCGATGAGCAGTTCTTC. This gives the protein CATSSESGLDRDEQFF.

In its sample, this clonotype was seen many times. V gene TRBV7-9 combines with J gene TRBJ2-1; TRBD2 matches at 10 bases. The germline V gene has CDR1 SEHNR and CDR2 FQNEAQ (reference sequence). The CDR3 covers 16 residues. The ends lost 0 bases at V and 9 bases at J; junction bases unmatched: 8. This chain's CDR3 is CASSLALTSGIGEQFF. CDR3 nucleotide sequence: TGTGCCAGCAGCTTAGCCCTCACTAGCGGGATTGGTGAGCAGTTCTTC. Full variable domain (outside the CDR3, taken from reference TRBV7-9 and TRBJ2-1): DTGVSQNPRHKITKRGQNVTFRCDPISEHNRLYWYRQTLGQGPEFLTYFQNEAQLEKSRLLSDRFSAERPKGSFSTLEIQRTEQGDSAMYLCASSLALTSGIGEQFFGPGTRLTVL.

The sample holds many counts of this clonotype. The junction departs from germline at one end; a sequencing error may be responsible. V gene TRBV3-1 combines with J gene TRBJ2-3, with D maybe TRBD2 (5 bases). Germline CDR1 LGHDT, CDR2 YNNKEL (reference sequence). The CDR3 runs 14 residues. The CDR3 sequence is CASTQRKGADTQYF. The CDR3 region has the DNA TGTGCCAGCACCCAACGGAAGGGAGCAGATACGCAGTATTTT.

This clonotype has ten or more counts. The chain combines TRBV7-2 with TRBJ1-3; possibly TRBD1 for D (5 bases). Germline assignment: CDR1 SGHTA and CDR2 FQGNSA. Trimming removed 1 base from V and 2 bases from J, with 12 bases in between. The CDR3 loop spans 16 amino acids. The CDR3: CASSLVRGDPGNTIYF. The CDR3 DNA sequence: TGTGCCAGCAGCTTAGTCCGGGGGGACCCTGGAAACACCATATATTTT. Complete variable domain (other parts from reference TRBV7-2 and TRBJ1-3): GAGVSQSPSNKVTEKGKDVELRCDPISGHTALYWYRQSLGQGLEFLIYFQGNSAPDKSGLPSDRFSAERTGGSVSTLTIQRTQQEDSAVYLCASSLVRGDPGNTIYFGEGSWLTVV.

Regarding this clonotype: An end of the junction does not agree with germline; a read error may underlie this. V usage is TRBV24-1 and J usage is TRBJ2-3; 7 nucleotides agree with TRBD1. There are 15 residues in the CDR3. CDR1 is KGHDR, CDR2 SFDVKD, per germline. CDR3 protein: CATSDLTGAEDTRYF. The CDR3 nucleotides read TGTGCCACCAGTGATTTAACAGGGGCTGAAGATACGCGGTATTTT.

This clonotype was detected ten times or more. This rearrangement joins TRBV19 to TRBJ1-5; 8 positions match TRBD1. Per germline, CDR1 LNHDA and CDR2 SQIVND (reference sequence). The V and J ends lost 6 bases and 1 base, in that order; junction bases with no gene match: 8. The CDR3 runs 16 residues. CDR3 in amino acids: CASRTGGVRSNQPQHF. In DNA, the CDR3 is TGTGCCAGTAGAACAGGGGGTGTGAGGAGCAATCAGCCCCAGCATTTT.